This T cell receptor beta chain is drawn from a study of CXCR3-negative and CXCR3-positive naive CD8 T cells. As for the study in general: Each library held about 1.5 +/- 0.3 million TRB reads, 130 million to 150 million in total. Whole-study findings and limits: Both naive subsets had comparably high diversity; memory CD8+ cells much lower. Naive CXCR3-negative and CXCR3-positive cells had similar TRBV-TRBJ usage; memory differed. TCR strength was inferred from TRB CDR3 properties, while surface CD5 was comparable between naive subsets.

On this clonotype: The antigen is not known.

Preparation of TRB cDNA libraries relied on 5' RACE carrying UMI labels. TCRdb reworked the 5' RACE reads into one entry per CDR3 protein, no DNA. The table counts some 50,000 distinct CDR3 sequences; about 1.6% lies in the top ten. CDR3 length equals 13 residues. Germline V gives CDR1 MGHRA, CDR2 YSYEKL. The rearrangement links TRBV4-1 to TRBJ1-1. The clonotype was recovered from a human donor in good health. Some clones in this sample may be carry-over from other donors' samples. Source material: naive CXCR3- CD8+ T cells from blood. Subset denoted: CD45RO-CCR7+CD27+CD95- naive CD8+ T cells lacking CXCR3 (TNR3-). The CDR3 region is CASRQVRGTEAFF.